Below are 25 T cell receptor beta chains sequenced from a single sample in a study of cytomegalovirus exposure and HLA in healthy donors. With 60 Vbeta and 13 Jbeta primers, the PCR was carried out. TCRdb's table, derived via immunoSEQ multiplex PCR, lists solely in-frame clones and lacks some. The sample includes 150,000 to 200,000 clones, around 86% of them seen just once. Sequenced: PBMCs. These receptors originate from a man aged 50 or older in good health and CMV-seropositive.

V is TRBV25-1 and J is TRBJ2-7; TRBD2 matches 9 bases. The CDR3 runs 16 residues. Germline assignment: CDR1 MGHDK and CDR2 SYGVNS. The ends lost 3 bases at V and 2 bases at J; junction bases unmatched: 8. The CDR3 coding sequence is TGTGCCAGCAGTGATTGGACGGCGGGAGGGGCCTACGAGCAGTACTTC. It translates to CASSDWTAGGAYEQYF.

The CDR3, as DNA: TGTGCCAGCAGTCCTTCCCCTGGAGACGAGCAGTACTTC. Its protein is CASSPSPGDEQYF. The rearrangement links TRBV7-2 to TRBJ2-7; D is uncertain. The CDR3 is 13 amino acids. The germline V gene has CDR1 SGHTA and CDR2 FQGNSA. Between the trimmed V and J ends, which lost 6 bases and 5 bases, there was a span of 14 bases.

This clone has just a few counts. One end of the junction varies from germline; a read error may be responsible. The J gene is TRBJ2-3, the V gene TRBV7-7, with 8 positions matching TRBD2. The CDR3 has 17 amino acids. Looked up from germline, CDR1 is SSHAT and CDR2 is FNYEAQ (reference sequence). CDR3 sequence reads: CASSPFGGLESTDTQYF. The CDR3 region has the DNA TGTGCTAGCAGCCCTTTTGGGGGACTAGAGAGCACAGATACGCAGTATTTT. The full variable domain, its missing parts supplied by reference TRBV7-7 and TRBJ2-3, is GAGVSQSPRYKVTKRGQDVTLRCDPISSHATLYWYQQALGQGPEFLTYFNYEAQPDKSGLPSDRFSAERPEGSISTLTIQRTEQRDSAMYRCASSPFGGLESTDTQYFGPGTRLTVL.

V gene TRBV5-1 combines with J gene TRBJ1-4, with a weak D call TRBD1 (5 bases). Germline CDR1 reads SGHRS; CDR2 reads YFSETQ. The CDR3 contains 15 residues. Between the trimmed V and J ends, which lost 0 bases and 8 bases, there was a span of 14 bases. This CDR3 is CASSLGFGGREKLFF. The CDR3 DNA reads TGCGCCAGCAGCTTGGGATTCGGGGGTCGGGAAAAACTGTTTTTT.

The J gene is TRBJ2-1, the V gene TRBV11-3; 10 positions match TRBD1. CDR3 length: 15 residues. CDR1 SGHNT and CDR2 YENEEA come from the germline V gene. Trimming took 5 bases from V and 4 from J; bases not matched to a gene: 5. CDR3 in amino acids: CASSMGQGPYNEQFF. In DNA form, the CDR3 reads TGTGCCAGCAGCATGGGACAGGGGCCTTACAATGAGCAGTTCTTC.

The CDR3 loop is CAWSASGTSGSSHRDTQYF. CDR3 in DNA: TGTGCCTGGAGTGCCTCCGGGACTAGCGGGAGCTCCCATAGAGATACGCAGTATTTT. The chain couples TRBV30 to TRBJ2-3; 14 positions agree with TRBD2. This CDR3 has 19 residues. Losses at the gene ends were 1 base for V and 5 bases for J; bases not matched to a gene: 14. CDR1 and CDR2 from the germline V gene are GTSNPN and SVGIG (reference sequence).

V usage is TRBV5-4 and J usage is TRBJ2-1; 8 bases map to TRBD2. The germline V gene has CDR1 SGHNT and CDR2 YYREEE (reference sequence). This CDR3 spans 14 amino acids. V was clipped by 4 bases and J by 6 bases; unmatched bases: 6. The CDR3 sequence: CASSPGGRVNEQFF. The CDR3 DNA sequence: TGTGCCAGCAGCCCGGGGGGGCGGGTCAATGAGCAGTTCTTC.

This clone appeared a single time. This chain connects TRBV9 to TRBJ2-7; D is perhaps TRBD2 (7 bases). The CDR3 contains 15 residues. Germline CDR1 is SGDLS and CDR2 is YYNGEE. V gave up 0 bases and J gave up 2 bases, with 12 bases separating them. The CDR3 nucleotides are TGTGCCAGCAGCGTAGGAGGGGGACTAACCTACGAGCAGTACTTC. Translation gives CASSVGGGLTYEQYF.

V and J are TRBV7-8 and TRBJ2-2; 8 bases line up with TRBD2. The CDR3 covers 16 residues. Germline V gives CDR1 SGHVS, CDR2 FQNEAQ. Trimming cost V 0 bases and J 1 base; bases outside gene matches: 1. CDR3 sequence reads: CASSLAAGGNTGELFF. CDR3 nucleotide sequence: TGTGCCAGCAGCTTAGCCGCGGGGGGGAACACCGGGGAGCTGTTTTTT.

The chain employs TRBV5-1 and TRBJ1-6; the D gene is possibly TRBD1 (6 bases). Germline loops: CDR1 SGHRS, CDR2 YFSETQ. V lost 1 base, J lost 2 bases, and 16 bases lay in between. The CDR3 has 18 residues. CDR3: CASSLTVPTGPYNSPLHF. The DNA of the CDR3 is TGCGCCAGCAGCTTGACTGTCCCCACAGGGCCCTATAATTCACCCCTCCACTTT.

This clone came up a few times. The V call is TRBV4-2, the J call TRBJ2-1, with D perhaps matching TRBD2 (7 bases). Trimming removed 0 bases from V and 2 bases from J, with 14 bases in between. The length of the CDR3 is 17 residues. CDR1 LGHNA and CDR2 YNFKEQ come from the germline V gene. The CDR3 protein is CASSQDGGRHAYNEQFF. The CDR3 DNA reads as TGTGCCAGCAGCCAAGACGGGGGGCGCCATGCCTACAATGAGCAGTTCTTC.

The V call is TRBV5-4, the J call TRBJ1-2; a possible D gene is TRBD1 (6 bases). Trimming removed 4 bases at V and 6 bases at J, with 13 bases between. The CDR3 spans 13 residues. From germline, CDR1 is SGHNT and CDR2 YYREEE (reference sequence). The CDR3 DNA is TGTGCCAGCAGCCTTGACAGGACGGATGGCTACACCTTC. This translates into CASSLDRTDGYTF.

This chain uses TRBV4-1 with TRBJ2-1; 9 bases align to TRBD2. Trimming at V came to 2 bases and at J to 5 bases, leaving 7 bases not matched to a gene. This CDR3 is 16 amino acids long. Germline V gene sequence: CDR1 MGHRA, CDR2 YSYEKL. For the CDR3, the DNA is TGCGCCAGCAGCCAACCTACTAGCGGGCTACACAATGAGCAGTTCTTC. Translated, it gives CASSQPTSGLHNEQFF.

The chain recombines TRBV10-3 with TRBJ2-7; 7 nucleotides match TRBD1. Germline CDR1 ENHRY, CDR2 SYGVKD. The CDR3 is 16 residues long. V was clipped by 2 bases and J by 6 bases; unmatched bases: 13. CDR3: CAISEGNDRVGPEQYF. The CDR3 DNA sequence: TGTGCCATCAGTGAGGGAAATGACAGGGTGGGTCCCGAGCAGTACTTC.

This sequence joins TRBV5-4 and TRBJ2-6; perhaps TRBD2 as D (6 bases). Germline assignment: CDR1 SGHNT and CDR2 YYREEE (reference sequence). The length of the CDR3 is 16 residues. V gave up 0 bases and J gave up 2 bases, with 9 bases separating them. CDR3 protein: CASSLGGDPGANVLTF. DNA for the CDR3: TGTGCCAGCAGCTTGGGCGGGGACCCTGGGGCCAACGTCCTGACTTTC.

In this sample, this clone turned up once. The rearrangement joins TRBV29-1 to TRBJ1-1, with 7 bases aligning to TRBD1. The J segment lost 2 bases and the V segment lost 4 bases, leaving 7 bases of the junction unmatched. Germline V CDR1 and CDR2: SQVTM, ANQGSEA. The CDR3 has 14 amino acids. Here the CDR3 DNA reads TGCAGCGTTGCGTTAGGGACAGATAACACTGAAGCTTTCTTT. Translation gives CSVALGTDNTEAFF.

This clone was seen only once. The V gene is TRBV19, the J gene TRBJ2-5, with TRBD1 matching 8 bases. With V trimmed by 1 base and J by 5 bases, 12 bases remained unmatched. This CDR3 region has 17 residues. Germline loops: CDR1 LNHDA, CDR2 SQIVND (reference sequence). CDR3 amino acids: CASSIGSLDRDAETQYF. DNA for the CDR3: TGTGCCAGTAGTATAGGGTCTCTGGACAGGGATGCGGAGACCCAGTACTTC.

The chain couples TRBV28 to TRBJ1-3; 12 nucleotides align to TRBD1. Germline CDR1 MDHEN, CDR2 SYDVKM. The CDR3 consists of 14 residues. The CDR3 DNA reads TGTGCTACCAGGGACAGGGGGCTGGGAAACACCATATATTTT. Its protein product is CATRDRGLGNTIYF.

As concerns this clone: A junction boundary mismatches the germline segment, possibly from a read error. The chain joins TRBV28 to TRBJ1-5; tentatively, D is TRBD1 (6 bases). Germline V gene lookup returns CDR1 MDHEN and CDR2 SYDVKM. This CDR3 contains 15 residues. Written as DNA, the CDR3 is TGTGCCAGCATTTTACAGGGTATCCGCAATCAGCCCCAGCATTTT. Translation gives CASILQGIRNQPQHF.

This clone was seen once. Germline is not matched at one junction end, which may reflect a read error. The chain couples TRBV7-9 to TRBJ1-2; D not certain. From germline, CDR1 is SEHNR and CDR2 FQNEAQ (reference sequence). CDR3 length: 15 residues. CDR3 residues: CASSLGLGANYGYTF. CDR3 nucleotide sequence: TGTGCCAGCAGTTTAGGACTGGGAGCTAACTATGGCTACACCTTC.

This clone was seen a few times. The DNA for the CDR3 is TGTGCCAGCAGCGGAGGGGCGGGGGGGGACACCGGGGAGCTGTTTTTT. It encodes CASSGGAGGDTGELFF. This chain links TRBV9 with TRBJ2-2, with 9 bases identical to TRBD2. V trimming: 3 bases; J trimming: 3 bases; junction bases outside the gene matches: 6. The CDR3 spans 16 residues. Germline CDR1 reads SGDLS; CDR2 reads YYNGEE.

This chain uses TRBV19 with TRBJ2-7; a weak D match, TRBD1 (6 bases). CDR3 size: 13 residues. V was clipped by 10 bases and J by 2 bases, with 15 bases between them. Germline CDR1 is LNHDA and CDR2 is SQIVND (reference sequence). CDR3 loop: CATIGTQTYEQYF. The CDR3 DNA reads TGTGCCACGATCGGGACACAAACCTACGAGCAGTACTTC.

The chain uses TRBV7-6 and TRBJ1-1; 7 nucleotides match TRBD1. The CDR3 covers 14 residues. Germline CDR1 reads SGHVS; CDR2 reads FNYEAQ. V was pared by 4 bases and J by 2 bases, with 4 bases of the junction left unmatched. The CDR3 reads CASSSTGTNTEAFF. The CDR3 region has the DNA TGTGCCAGCAGCTCGACAGGGACCAACACTGAAGCTTTCTTT.

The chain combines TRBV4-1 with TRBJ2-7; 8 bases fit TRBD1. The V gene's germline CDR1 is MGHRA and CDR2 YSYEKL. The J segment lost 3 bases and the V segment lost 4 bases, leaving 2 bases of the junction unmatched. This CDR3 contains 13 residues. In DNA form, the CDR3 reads TGCGCCAGCAGCCGAGGACAGGGCTACGAGCAGTACTTC. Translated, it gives CASSRGQGYEQYF.

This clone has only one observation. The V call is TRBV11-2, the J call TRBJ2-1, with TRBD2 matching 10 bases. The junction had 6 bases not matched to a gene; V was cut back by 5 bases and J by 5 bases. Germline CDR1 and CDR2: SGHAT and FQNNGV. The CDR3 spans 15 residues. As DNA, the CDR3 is TGTGCCAGCAGCGATACTAGCGGGGCCCACAATGAGCAGTTCTTC. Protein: CASSDTSGAHNEQFF.